Listed here are 3 T cell receptor beta chains from one sample, sequenced in a study of a mutant IDH1 vaccine in newly diagnosed glioma. Profiling relied on immunoSEQ multiplex PCR, and the TCRdb table lists in-frame clones only, not all of them. The sample includes 20,000 to 30,000 clones, about 78% of them seen just once. The time point was: week 11, during vaccination. All doses held 300 ug of mutant IDH1 20-mer peptide, with topical imiquimod. What these receptors recognize is not known. Sequencing was performed on PBMCs, taken from a glioma patient whose treatment included an IDH1 peptide vaccine. All receptors derive from a woman in her late teens or twenties with glioma.

This rearrangement joins TRBV6-5 to TRBJ2-3; D uncertain. CDR3 length: 13 residues. The germline CDR1 and CDR2 sequences are MNHEY and SVGAGI. The ends were cut back, 6 bases at V and 10 bases at J, with 17 bases in the middle. As DNA, the CDR3 is TGTGCCAGCAGCGATGACGGATCCTCTCCGCAGTATTTT. Protein sequence: CASSDDGSSPQYF.

The chain links TRBV6-6 to TRBJ1-4; 7 bases fit TRBD1. After removal of 6 bases from V and 2 bases from J, the junction contained 6 bases not matched to a gene. The V gene's germline CDR1 is MNHNY and CDR2 SVGAGI (reference sequence). The CDR3 has 15 residues. CDR3 region: CASRGRGFTNEKLFF. The CDR3 DNA sequence: TGTGCCAGCAGGGGCAGGGGGTTCACTAATGAAAAACTGTTTTTT.

This clone was recorded once. The V and J genes are TRBV6-4 and TRBJ2-6; D is possibly TRBD1 (6 bases). Germline loops: CDR1 MRHNA, CDR2 SNTAGT. V lost 0 bases to trimming and J lost 3 bases, with 6 bases between them. The CDR3 runs to 15 residues. CDR3 amino acids: CASSDSQGGANVLTF. The CDR3 nucleotides read TGTGCCAGCAGTGACTCACAGGGTGGGGCCAACGTCCTGACTTTC.